This TCR beta chain was sequenced for a study of tumor-infiltrating lymphocytes in primary liver carcinoma. Study-wide background: Subjects consisted of male and female patients aged 30 to 69 years.

Germline V gene data show CDR1 as SGHNT and CDR2 as YENEEA. The CDR3 extends over 15 amino acids. V was clipped by 9 bases and J by 0 bases, with 14 bases between them. The investigators made TCR beta cDNA from about 0.45 ug total RNA, using a constant-region primer. Slightly modified ARM-PCR with three nested multiplex PCR rounds yielded TCR beta libraries. Primers for the first two PCR rounds were TRBV1-TRBV30 forward primers and a C-beta reverse primer (roughly 10 cycles per round). MiXCR was run by TCRdb on the multiplex PCR reads, yielding one entry per CDR3 protein. The sample has roughly 120,000 distinct CDR3 sequences; 60% to 75% are singletons. From around 18-30 mg of unsorted bulk tissue, DNA and RNA were co-extracted together.

Sample: liver tumor tissue from sampling region 3. The sample's subset: tumor region T3, left-lateral pole. The receptor was derived from a woman aged 55-69 years with primary liver carcinoma and hepatitis B virus infection. The chain combines TRBV11-3 with TRBJ2-2; D remains ambiguous. In DNA, the CDR3 is TGTGCCAGAAGCCCATCTATGGCGAACACCGGGGAGCTGTTTTTT. Its translation: CARSPSMANTGELFF.